Described below is a single TCR beta chain sequence and its context. This sample was taken from a study of cytomegalovirus exposure and HLA in healthy donors. The CDR3 consists of 13 residues. The ends lost 4 bases at V and 5 bases at J; junction bases unmatched: 3. Germline V gene lookup returns CDR1 MNHNY and CDR2 SVGAGI (reference sequence). The primer mix had 60 Vbeta and 13 Jbeta primers. The repertoire was sequenced with immunoSEQ multiplex PCR; TCRdb's copy has only in-frame clones and lacks some. Altogether approximately 77,000 clones are present, about 70% being singletons, with the ten largest covering 9.5% to 13%.

The specimen sequenced was PBMCs. The TCR was taken from a male donor in good health and CMV-seropositive. This chain joins TRBV6-6 and TRBJ2-3; 7 nucleotides align to TRBD2. CDR3: CASSWGGRDTQYF. CDR3 nucleotides: TGTGCCAGCAGTTGGGGGGGGAGAGATACGCAGTATTTT.